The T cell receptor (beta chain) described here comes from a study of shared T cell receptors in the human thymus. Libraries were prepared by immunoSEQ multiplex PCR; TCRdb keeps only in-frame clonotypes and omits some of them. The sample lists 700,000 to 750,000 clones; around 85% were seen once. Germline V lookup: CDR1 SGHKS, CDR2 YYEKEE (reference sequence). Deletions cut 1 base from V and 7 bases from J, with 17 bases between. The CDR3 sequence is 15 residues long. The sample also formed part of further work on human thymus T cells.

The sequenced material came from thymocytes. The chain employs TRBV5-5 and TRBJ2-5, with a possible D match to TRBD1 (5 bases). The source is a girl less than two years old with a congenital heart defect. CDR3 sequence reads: CASSLLSAGIPTQYF. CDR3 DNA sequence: TGTGCCAGCAGCTTGTTATCGGCAGGGATACCGACCCAGTACTTC.